The table lists the clone carrying this T cell receptor beta chain with a few counts. The sample's time point: newly diagnosed GD, antithyroid drugs for less than 3 months. TCR sequences were obtained from RNA taken from PBMCs. Construction of the TCR beta libraries employed iRepertoire HTBI primers in conjunction with Arm-PCR of CDR3 regions. In TCRdb, the multiplex PCR reads were re-called with MiXCR into one record per CDR3 protein. This sample has 550,000 or so distinct CDR3 sequences; approximately 12% occur once, and the top ten carry over 7%. This record belongs to a study of regulatory T cells in long-lasting Graves disease. This CDR3 has 12 amino acids. V was trimmed by 7 bases and J by 6 bases, leaving 16 bases between them. In germline, CDR1 is SQVTM, CDR2 ANQGSEA. This sample was shared with a second study, whose subject was T cells in Graves' hyperthyroidism and ophthalmopathy.

The material was peripheral blood mononuclear cells (PBMCs), obtained at new diagnosis, from a patient treated with antithyroid drugs. The receptor was derived from a woman between 25 and 40 years old with Graves disease. The V and J genes are TRBV29-1 and TRBJ2-7, with D perhaps given as TRBD1 or TRBD2 (5 bases each). The CDR3 nucleotides read TGCAGCGGGGGCAGGGAGCTCGGCGAGCAGTACTTC. Protein sequence: CSGGRELGEQYF.